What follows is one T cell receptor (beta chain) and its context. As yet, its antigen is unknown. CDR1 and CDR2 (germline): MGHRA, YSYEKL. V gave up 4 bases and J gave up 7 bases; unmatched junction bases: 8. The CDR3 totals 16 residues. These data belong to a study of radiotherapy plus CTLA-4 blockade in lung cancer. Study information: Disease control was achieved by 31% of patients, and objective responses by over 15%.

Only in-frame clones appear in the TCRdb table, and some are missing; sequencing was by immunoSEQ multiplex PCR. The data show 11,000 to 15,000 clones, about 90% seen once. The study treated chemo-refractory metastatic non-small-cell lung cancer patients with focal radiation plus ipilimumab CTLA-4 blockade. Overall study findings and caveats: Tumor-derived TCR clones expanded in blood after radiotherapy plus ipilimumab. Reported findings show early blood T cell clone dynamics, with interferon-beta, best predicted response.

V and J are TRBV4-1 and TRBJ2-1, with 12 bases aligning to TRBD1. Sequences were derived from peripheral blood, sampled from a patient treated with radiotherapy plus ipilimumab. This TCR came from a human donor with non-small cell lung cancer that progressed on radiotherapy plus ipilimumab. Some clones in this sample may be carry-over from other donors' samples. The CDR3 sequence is CASSRSPGQGANEQFF. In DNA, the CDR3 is TGCGCCAGCAGCCGATCACCGGGACAGGGGGCAAATGAGCAGTTCTTC.